These 17 T cell receptor beta chains were sequenced from one sample in a study of monozygotic twins with inflammatory bowel disease. TCRdb re-called the 5' RACE reads; every CDR3 protein appears as one record, without DNA. The record lists approximately 400,000 distinct CDR3 sequences, of which the ten most abundant hold 2% to 2.5%. What was sequenced was blood. These receptors were obtained from a human donor with ulcerative colitis or Crohn's disease, or a healthy co-twin of an affected twin (not recorded which).

The V call is TRBV20-1, the J call TRBJ2-7; the TCRdb call, TRBD1, lacks DNA for checking. The length of the CDR3 is 13 residues. Per the germline V gene, CDR1 is DFQATT and CDR2 is SNEGSKA (reference sequence). The CDR3: CSAVGQNFYEQYF.

The V gene is TRBV14, the J gene TRBJ2-5. This CDR3 is 14 amino acids long. Germline V gene data show CDR1 as SGHDN and CDR2 as FVKESK. The CDR3 loop is CASSQDQRQETQYF.

This chain joins TRBV7-9 and TRBJ2-2. CDR1 is SEHNR, CDR2 FQNEAQ, per germline (reference sequence). The CDR3 extends over 13 amino acids. The CDR3 is CASSLLEIGELFF.

The chain joins TRBV27 to TRBJ2-1; the D gene TCRdb calls, TRBD2, cannot be checked with no DNA. CDR3 length: 13 residues. The germline V gene has CDR1 MNHEY and CDR2 SMNVEV (reference sequence). This chain's CDR3 is CASRDYNYNEQFF.

This chain connects TRBV10-3 to TRBJ2-1; TCRdb reports TRBD1, a call that lacks DNA to check it against. The CDR3 has 13 residues. In germline, CDR1 is ENHRY, CDR2 SYGVKD. CDR3 loop: CAISGTTYNEQFF.

This chain links TRBV5-5 with TRBJ2-5; TCRdb designates TRBD2, a call that cannot be tested without DNA. This CDR3 comprises 17 residues. Germline loops: CDR1 SGHKS, CDR2 YYEKEE (reference sequence). The CDR3 spells CASSFVLVGKSGETQYF.

This chain connects TRBV6-1 to TRBJ1-6; TCRdb's assignment of TRBD1 cannot be checked, as there is no DNA. This CDR3 comprises 14 residues. The germline V gene has CDR1 MNHNS and CDR2 SASEGT. CDR3 loop: CASSATGSGSPLHF.

V usage is TRBV7-2 and J usage is TRBJ2-1; no DNA is available, so the TRBD1 call from TCRdb remains unchecked. Germline V gives CDR1 SGHTA, CDR2 FQGNSA. The CDR3 runs to 14 residues. CDR3 region: CASSPPVGDNEQFF.

This CDR3 reads CASSLVGQGIDEQYF. The rearrangement links TRBV7-8 to TRBJ2-7; TCRdb's D call, TRBD1, is unchecked because there is no DNA. CDR3 length: 15 residues. Germline V gives CDR1 SGHVS, CDR2 FQNEAQ.

This sequence joins TRBV7-3 and TRBJ2-1; without DNA, the TCRdb call of TRBD1 cannot be checked. The CDR3 spans 15 residues. Germline V gene data show CDR1 as SGHTA and CDR2 as FQGTGA. This CDR3 is CASSQGQGPYNEQFF.

The chain couples TRBV5-1 to TRBJ1-3; TCRdb's D call of TRBD1 is untestable without DNA. The CDR3 consists of 16 residues. The germline V gene has CDR1 SGHRS and CDR2 YFSETQ. The CDR3 region is CASSSWTVSSGNTIYF.

This chain links TRBV9 with TRBJ2-7; the TRBD2 assignment by TCRdb is unverifiable without DNA. Germline CDR1 and CDR2: SGDLS and YYNGEE. The CDR3 is 13 amino acids. CDR3 amino acids: CASSVAGGAEQYF.

V and J are TRBV27 and TRBJ2-1; TCRdb returns TRBD1, unconfirmable since there is no DNA. This CDR3 has 16 residues. Germline V gene lookup returns CDR1 MNHEY and CDR2 SMNVEV (reference sequence). The CDR3 loop reads CASSLYRGGGRGEQFF.

This rearrangement joins TRBV4-1 to TRBJ2-1; as DNA is missing, the TRBD2 call by TCRdb cannot be tested. This CDR3 comprises 17 residues. Germline V gene data show CDR1 as MGHRA and CDR2 as YSYEKL. Here the CDR3 reads CASSPLAPGSSYNEQFF.

V and J are TRBV7-3 and TRBJ2-3; TCRdb selects TRBD1, and the lack of DNA leaves this call unchecked. The CDR3 is made up of 11 amino acids. Germline-derived CDR1 and CDR2 are SGHTA and FQGTGA. CDR3 amino acids: CASSWTRAQYF. Together with reference TRBV7-3 and TRBJ2-3, the CDR3 gives the full variable domain: GAGVSQTPSNKVTEKGKYVELRCDPISGHTALYWYRQSLGQGPEFLIYFQGTGAADDSGLPNDRFFAVRPEGSVSTLKIQRTERGDSAVYLCASSWTRAQYFGPGTRLTVL.

V gene TRBV5-6 combines with J gene TRBJ2-7. The CDR3 covers 13 residues. Germline V CDR1 and CDR2: SGHDT, YYEEEE. The CDR3 is CASSLTPSYEQYF.

The chain uses TRBV11-2 and TRBJ2-1; the D gene TCRdb calls, TRBD1, cannot be checked with no DNA. In germline, CDR1 is SGHAT, CDR2 FQNNGV. The CDR3 has 17 residues. The CDR3 loop reads CASSSLRLGIVNNEQFF. The full variable domain, its missing parts supplied by reference TRBV11-2 and TRBJ2-1, is EAGVAQSPRYKIIEKRQSVAFWCNPISGHATLYWYQQILGQGPKLLIQFQNNGVVDDSQLPKDRFSAERLKGVDSTLKIQPAKLEDSAVYLCASSSLRLGIVNNEQFFGPGTRLTVL.